This TCR beta chain is drawn from a study of blood T cell repertoires in COVID-19. Assay used: immunoSEQ multiplex PCR; TCRdb lists only in-frame clones, some missing. The table lists 150,000 to 200,000 clones, around four fifths of them singletons. Germline CDR1 and CDR2: MNHEY and SVGEGT. V was pared by 3 bases and J by 0 bases, with 9 bases between. CDR3 length: 15 amino acids. The TCR comes from a woman in her forties with acute or convalescent COVID-19. The genes are TRBV6-2 or TRBV6-3 and TRBJ1-5; no firm D call. Sequenced material: peripheral blood. CDR3 DNA sequence: TGTGCCAGCAGTTATGCCGGTTATAGCAATCAGCCCCAGCATTTT. Its translation is CASSYAGYSNQPQHF.